One T cell receptor beta chain is described in this entry. The antigen this receptor binds is unknown. No base quality information exists; no much larger clone differs at one position. This sample is drawn from a study of shared clonotypes between healthy human individuals (dated by TCRdb to about 2020). Concerning the study at large: The cohort comprised a couple of women and three men aged 18 to 49 years. Per donor, three plates each were used for CD4 naive and CD4 memory, two for CD8 naive, and one for CD8 memory. Blood TCR repertoires of four to six healthy adults were deeply sequenced to estimate repertoire size and the extent of clonotype sharing between individuals. Libraries were prepared and TCR repertoires were sequenced by different laboratories using diverse techniques, in order to increase sequencing depth and limit assay-specific biases. Between about 0.9 and 8.9 billion PBMCs per donor were obtained by leukapheresis.

Healthy HIV-negative adults with no recently reported acute infections or vaccinations were included as donors. All donors were Caucasian adults living in Nashville, Tennessee, USA. Magnetic negative selection was used to enrich CD4+ T cells, after which naive cells were positively selected on CD45RA and the negative fraction became the memory subset. Blood was collected by leukapheresis, and PBMCs were isolated by Ficoll-Histopaque density gradient centrifugation and then cryopreserved in liquid nitrogen vapor phase. Analytical flow cytometry was used to check the purity and quantity of every magnetically sorted T cell population. Genomic DNA was isolated from every sorted fraction and measured by UV absorbance on a Nanodrop 2000c. The paper's findings and limits, for the study overall: Clonotypes shared by all four sorted-subset donors showed higher generation probabilities than non-shared clonotypes. Sampling was limited to blood, and TCR repertoires in tissue likely differ from TCR repertoires in blood. Roughly 5% of naive CD4, approximately 3.7% of naive CD8, about 2.4% of memory CD4, and about 0.4% of memory CD8 clonotypes were shared across a few donors. Pairwise subsampling indicated that sequencing depth was expected to affect the degree of clonotype sharing among donors. The genetic and exposure-history diversity represented was limited by the small number of donors. Even with the large sequencing depth, rarefaction of the sorted-subset datasets indicated that sequencing was incomplete. Larger estimated clonotype richness was generally found for naive subsets than for memory subsets.

Trimming costs V 7 bases and J 7 bases, and their ends lie 20 bases apart. The CDR3, from cysteine to phenylalanine, totals 14 residues. The entry retains the CDR3 DNA only, 42 bases that are in frame from base 1. From a lookup of the germline V gene, CDR1 and CDR2 are MDHEN and SYDVKM. Using the deep immunoSEQ assay, TCR CDR3 regions were amplified from genomic DNA by multiplex PCR. Extracted genomic DNA from each cell subset was spread evenly across all wells of several immunoSEQ 96-well plates, with each plate serving as a replicate. For sorted subsets, each replicate PCR was loaded with around 200 ng genomic DNA, equivalent to 25,000 to 35,000 T cell genomes. Purified libraries were quantified with a Qubit 3.0 fluorometer, sized on a Bioanalyzer 2100, and re-quantified with the KAPA Library Quantification kit. A separate single-read 150-cycle Illumina NextSeq 550 flow cell was used to sequence each immunoSEQ 96-well plate. Under the source paper's analysis protocol: Because the immunoSEQ output held only junctional sequences and lacked quality scores, the filtering could not match the filtering applied to full-length reads. Sequences were annotated with PyIR, a Python wrapper for IgBLAST v1.9, using IMGT germline references to assign V/J genes and CDR3. Reads with weak V/J assignments (E-value above 1e-6), missing CDR3, stop codons, out-of-frame junctions, or ambiguous translated residues were removed. V3J clonotypes were defined by identical inferred V gene, J gene, and CDR3 amino acid sequence. Percentage overlap between repertoires was computed as shared unique clonotypes divided by the size of the smaller repertoire. Three approaches were used to assess repertoire richness: RTK rarefaction, the Chao1 estimator, and Recon v2.1 estimates of unobserved clonotypes. Generation probabilities were computed with OLGA for all TCRbeta clonotypes obtained by the gDNA method from several donors. Imported from immuneACCESS, the table was reduced by TCRdb to in-frame sequences with V and J called. These copies leave out some clones; in studies compared against another copy, an unresolved V gene accounts for under half, and the cause of the remainder is not known. V and J calls and clone size are copied from that table; D and trimming were computed from the DNA. The sample yields about 180,000 clones; about 93% were counted once. 0.067% of the sample lies in the top ten.

Rearrangement joined TRBV28 to TRBJ2-7; TRBD2 is a weak D gene call, 5 bases matching. This TCR came from a woman younger than 45 in good health. Sequencing was done on a sample of naive CD4+ T cells sorted from blood. Sample cell subset or site, as interpreted from the label and publication: CD45RA+ positively selected. The CDR3 reads as follows: CASTFRGIWFEQYF. The DNA reads as follows: TGTGCCAGCACCTTCCGGGGTATTTGGTTTGAGCAGTACTTC.